This entry lists 25 T cell receptor beta chains sequenced from one sample in a study of post-analysis software for immune sequencing data. Whole-study results and caveats: TRBV5-6, TRBV5-1 and TRBV20-1 belonged to a set of about five TRBV segments that were more frequent in patients than controls.

Every TCR beta cDNA library bore unique molecular identifiers. MiXCR was run by TCRdb on the PCR reads, yielding one entry per CDR3 protein. The sample holds more than 450,000 distinct CDR3 sequences; 44% are singletons and the top ten take more than 1.5%. These receptors are not linked to any known antigen. Source material: blood. The receptors were sampled from a girl aged 10 to 17 with multiple sclerosis.

The gene calls are TRBV5-1 and TRBJ2-5, with a weak D call TRBD2 (6 bases). Trimming removed 0 bases from V and 5 bases from J, with 14 bases in between. The CDR3 spans 15 residues. Looked up from germline, CDR1 is SGHRS and CDR2 is YFSETQ. The CDR3 sequence: CASSLGASELETQYF. The CDR3 DNA follows: TGCGCCAGCAGCTTGGGGGCTAGCGAGTTGGAGACCCAGTACTTC.

Only a few counts were recorded for this clonotype. The CDR3 loop reads CAITSGQDEQFF. In DNA, the CDR3 is TGTGCCATTACTAGCGGGCAGGATGAGCAGTTCTTC. This sequence joins TRBV10-3 and TRBJ2-1; 9 bases are a match to TRBD2. The V and J ends lost 9 bases and 8 bases, in that order; junction bases with no gene match: 5. The CDR3 covers 12 residues. The germline V gene has CDR1 ENHRY and CDR2 SYGVKD.

In nucleotides, the CDR3 is TGCGCCAGCAGCTTGGCAGGGTTCTCTATGGGCTACACCTTC. This codes for CASSLAGFSMGYTF. The rearrangement links TRBV5-1 to TRBJ1-2; possibly TRBD1 for D (5 bases). Deletions cut 0 bases from V and 8 bases from J, with 14 bases between. CDR1 and CDR2 (germline): SGHRS, YFSETQ. CDR3 size: 14 residues.

The CDR3 DNA sequence: TGTGCCAGCAATCTCATCAGGGACAATCAGCCCCAGCATTTT. Its protein is CASNLIRDNQPQHF. The V gene is TRBV6-1, the J gene TRBJ1-5; D may be TRBD1 (5 bases). Germline CDR1 is MNHNS and CDR2 is SASEGT. The V end was cut by 7 bases, the J end by 3 bases, with 13 bases between. CDR3 length equals 14 residues.

The rearrangement uses TRBV6-1 and TRBJ1-2; possible D gene TRBD1, 5 bases. The CDR3 sequence is 15 residues long. Trimming stripped 6 bases from V and 7 bases from J, with 21 bases between. The germline gives CDR1 MNHNS, CDR2 SASEGT. The CDR3, as DNA: TGTGCCAGCAGAATCCGACAGCGAAGGTGGTCTGGCTACACCTTC. Translation: CASRIRQRRWSGYTF.

The chain is built from TRBV12-3 or TRBV12-4 and TRBJ2-5, with TRBD1 as a possible D gene (6 bases). The last part of the DNA fits TRBJ2-7 better; the J call may be wrong. This CDR3 has 15 residues. CDR3 DNA sequence: TGTGCCAGCAGATCGGACAGCTTTATTATCCACGAGCAGTACTTC. It encodes CASRSDSFIIHEQYF.

This clonotype was observed a few times. The V gene is TRBV6-5, the J gene TRBJ2-7; D unclear. CDR1 is MNHEY, CDR2 SVGAGI, per germline. Trimming removed 4 bases at V and 6 bases at J, with 10 bases between. The CDR3 length is 12 residues. The DNA for the CDR3 is TGTGCCAGCAGTTCACGGGTGGGCGAGCAGTACTTC. As protein: CASSSRVGEQYF.

The chain combines TRBV6-5 with TRBJ1-1; D is perhaps TRBD1 (5 bases). The germline V gene has CDR1 MNHEY and CDR2 SVGAGI. The CDR3 runs 14 residues. Trimming left V 6 bases short and J 1 base short, with 12 bases between. The CDR3 region has the DNA TGTGCCAGCAGCCGGGGACTATCGAACACTGAAGCTTTCTTT. Translating it yields CASSRGLSNTEAFF.

The genes are TRBV2 and TRBJ2-1; the match to TRBD1 covers 9 bases. CDR3 length equals 15 residues. CDR1 and CDR2 (germline): SNHLY, FYNNEI. The trim removed 5 bases at V and 0 bases at J, leaving 2 bases unmatched. CDR3 nucleotide sequence: TGTGCCAGCAGTTTACAGGGGGCCTCCTACAATGAGCAGTTCTTC. Its translation is CASSLQGASYNEQFF.

This clonotype was seen a few times. This chain connects TRBV20-1 to TRBJ1-5; D is possibly TRBD1 (5 bases). Trimming removed 0 bases at V and 0 bases at J, with 15 bases between. CDR1 and CDR2 (germline): DFQATT, SNEGSKA (reference sequence). This CDR3 has 17 amino acids. This CDR3 reads CSAREILRDLSNQPQHF. CDR3 DNA sequence: TGCAGTGCTAGAGAGATCCTCCGGGACCTTAGCAATCAGCCCCAGCATTTT.

The rearrangement joins TRBV10-3 to TRBJ2-5; no clear D gene. CDR3 size: 16 residues. Germline CDR1 is ENHRY and CDR2 is SYGVKD. V was shortened by 0 bases and J by 5 bases, with 16 bases between the two germline ends. The CDR3 DNA reads TGTGCCATCAGTGAGTCGGGATGGCCCATCGGGGAGACCCAGTACTTC. Its protein product is CAISESGWPIGETQYF.

This chain connects TRBV11-2 to TRBJ2-7; 7 bases align to TRBD2. Unmatched junction bases numbered 12, after V lost 5 bases and J lost 2 bases. CDR3 size: 16 residues. Germline V gene sequence: CDR1 SGHAT, CDR2 FQNNGV. CDR3 amino acids: CASSVNHGREAYEQYF. The CDR3 nucleotides read TGTGCCAGCAGCGTCAACCATGGGAGGGAAGCCTACGAGCAGTACTTC. The entire variable domain, with the rest obtained from reference TRBV11-2 and TRBJ2-7, is as follows: EAGVAQSPRYKIIEKRQSVAFWCNPISGHATLYWYQQILGQGPKLLIQFQNNGVVDDSQLPKDRFSAERLKGVDSTLKIQPAKLEDSAVYLCASSVNHGREAYEQYFGPGTRLTVT.

The V and J genes are TRBV3-1 and TRBJ1-2; no reliable D call. V was cut by 1 base and J by 7 bases, with 10 bases left in between. Per germline, CDR1 LGHDT and CDR2 YNNKEL (reference sequence). CDR3 size: 13 residues. The DNA for the CDR3 is TGTGCCAGCAGCCAAGGGAAACCGGCTGGCTACACCTTC. It yields the protein CASSQGKPAGYTF. Looking up the rest from reference TRBV3-1 and TRBJ1-2 gives the full variable domain: DTAVSQTPKYLVTQMGNDKSIKCEQNLGHDTMYWYKQDSKKFLKIMFSYNNKELIINETVPNRFSPKSPDKAHLNLHINSLELGDSAVYFCASSQGKPAGYTFGSGTRLTVV.

CDR3 in amino acids: CASSFSPSWAGEVYEQYF. The CDR3 nucleotides are TGTGCCAGCAGTTTTAGCCCCTCGTGGGCGGGAGAAGTATACGAGCAGTACTTC. The chain couples TRBV27 to TRBJ2-5; 7 positions match TRBD2. The DNA matches TRBJ2-7 better at its end, which makes the J call doubtful. CDR3 length equals 18 residues. The germline gives CDR1 MNHEY, CDR2 SMNVEV (reference sequence).

This clonotype was recorded at least ten times. The chain employs TRBV12-3 or TRBV12-4 and TRBJ2-7; no clear D gene. This CDR3 has 11 residues. V lost 6 bases, J lost 6 bases, and 9 bases lay in between. The CDR3 region has the DNA TGTGCCAGCAGCTCCCTGGGCGAGCAGTACTTC. Protein product: CASSSLGEQYF.

The V gene is TRBV10-3, the J gene TRBJ2-5, with 7 bases lining up with TRBD1. The DNA end lines up better with TRBJ2-7; the J call may be wrong. Germline-derived CDR1 and CDR2 are ENHRY and SYGVKD. The CDR3 runs 13 residues. This CDR3 is CAISPGQHHEQYF. Here the CDR3 DNA reads TGTGCCATCAGCCCGGGACAGCATCACGAGCAGTACTTC.

The table lists this clonotype with a few counts. The V call is TRBV20-1, the J call TRBJ1-2; TRBD1 might be the D (5 bases). In germline, CDR1 is DFQATT, CDR2 SNEGSKA (reference sequence). V lost 0 bases and J 6 bases, leaving 17 bases between the germline ends. The CDR3 extends over 15 amino acids. CDR3 loop: CSARDRPRGDDGYTF. As DNA, the CDR3 is TGCAGTGCTAGAGATCGCCCCCGGGGGGATGATGGCTACACCTTC.

The genes are TRBV7-2 and TRBJ1-5; 8 positions match TRBD1. The CDR3 runs 16 residues. V gave up 1 base and J gave up 6 bases; unmatched junction bases: 8. Germline V gene data show CDR1 as SGHTA and CDR2 as FQGNSA. CDR3 residues: CASSLVVRGPGQPQHF. The CDR3 bases are TGTGCCAGCAGCTTAGTCGTCAGGGGGCCCGGTCAGCCCCAGCATTTT.

This chain links TRBV25-1 with TRBJ2-5; weak D call: TRBD1 (5 bases). TRBJ2-7 matches the DNA end more closely, so the J call is doubtful. In germline, CDR1 is MGHDK, CDR2 SYGVNS. This CDR3 region has 11 residues. This CDR3 reads CASAQGYEQYF. The CDR3 coding sequence is TGTGCCAGTGCGCAGGGATACGAGCAGTACTTC.

The chain uses TRBV29-1 and TRBJ1-1; no definite D call. Trimming left V 4 bases short and J 0 bases short, with 12 bases between. Germline loops: CDR1 SQVTM, CDR2 ANQGSEA. This CDR3 comprises 14 residues. The CDR3 loop reads CSVAGLLMNTEAFF. In DNA, the CDR3 is TGCAGCGTTGCGGGGTTACTCATGAACACTGAAGCTTTCTTT.

The sample holds a few counts of this clonotype. J is TRBJ1-6 and V is TRBV15; unclear D gene. Germline CDR1 LNHNV, CDR2 YYDKDF (reference sequence). This CDR3 is 13 amino acids long. V dropped 5 bases and J dropped 3 bases, with 5 bases sitting between them. The CDR3 DNA sequence: TGTGCCACCAGCCCCGACTATAATTCACCCCTCCACTTT. Translated: CATSPDYNSPLHF.

At least ten counts were recorded for this clonotype. The rearrangement joins TRBV6-5 to TRBJ2-5; TRBD1 or TRBD2 may be the D gene (5 bases each). With 6 bases removed from V and 5 bases from J, the gap between germline ends came to 10 bases. The CDR3 covers 12 residues. Germline V gene data show CDR1 as MNHEY and CDR2 as SVGAGI. The CDR3 loop is CASSQGGETQYF. CDR3 bases: TGTGCCAGCAGCCAGGGCGGGGAGACCCAGTACTTC.

Here the CDR3 reads CATKGDSKKDGYTF. CDR3 nucleotide sequence: TGTGCCACGAAGGGGGACAGTAAAAAGGATGGCTACACCTTC. The gene calls are TRBV10-3 and TRBJ1-2, with TRBD1 identical over 7 bases. Germline CDR1 and CDR2: ENHRY and SYGVKD. The CDR3 has 14 residues. V shed 10 bases and J 6 bases; nucleotides not matched to a gene: 14.

This clonotype appeared a few times. The chain links TRBV20-1 to TRBJ2-1, with D perhaps TRBD1 (6 bases). V lost 4 bases and J lost 10, with 20 bases in between. This CDR3 spans 14 amino acids. Germline CDR1 and CDR2: DFQATT and SNEGSKA (reference sequence). The CDR3 loop reads CSANPLGAFKEQFF. CDR3 coding DNA: TGCAGTGCTAACCCTTTGGGGGCGTTTAAGGAGCAGTTCTTC.

V gene TRBV12-3 or TRBV12-4 combines with J gene TRBJ1-1; TRBD1 matches at 7 bases. The CDR3 length is 16 residues. V was pared by 3 bases and J by 1 base, with 8 bases of the junction left unmatched. In DNA form, the CDR3 reads TGTGCCAGCAGTTTCAACAGGGGTATAGGGAACACTGAAGCTTTCTTT. Translation gives CASSFNRGIGNTEAFF.